One TCR beta chain is described in this entry. The CDR3 spans 15 residues. Germline V lookup: CDR1 SGHAT, CDR2 FQNNGV. V was trimmed by 5 bases and J by 1 base, leaving 12 bases between them. The protocol was immunoSEQ multiplex PCR, while the TCRdb copy is restricted to in-frame clones and leaves out a portion. The table lists about 60,000 clones, roughly 83% of them singletons. These data come from a study of blood T cell repertoires in COVID-19. On the study more broadly: The United States, Italy and Spain were the sources of the acute and convalescent COVID-19 samples.

The source is a man aged 55 to 69 with COVID-19, enrolled during active disease. The chain employs TRBV11-2 and TRBJ1-5; D possibly corresponds to TRBD1 (5 bases). The sequenced sample was peripheral blood. This CDR3 is CASSVTGGSNQPQHF. The CDR3 nucleotides are TGTGCCAGCAGCGTAACCGGGGGGAGCAATCAGCCCCAGCATTTT.